These T cell receptor beta chains were read from a single sample in a study of blood T cells in healthy people across ages. Via MiXCR, TCRdb re-called the 5' RACE reads, giving one row per CDR3 protein. Among fewer than 2 million distinct CDR3 sequences listed, about two fifths were seen once. Sequenced sample: blood. These receptors came from a human donor in good health. Each CDR3 is given with its conserved first and last residue. A D gene is named only where the DNA matches it firmly. Clone size is given for some rows only: seen once, a few or many times, or a class if the clone is expanded.

TRBD1 TRBJ2-3 TRBV20-1 16 NA CSAFLLRDRSGDTQYF TGCAGTGCCTTTCTGTTACGGGACAGGTCAGGAGATACGCAGTATTTT
NA TRBJ1-1 TRBV3-1 15 once CASSQEGAASRSAFF TGTGCCAGCAGCCAAGAAGGGGCAGCCTCACGTTCAGCTTTCTTT
TRBD1 TRBJ1-3 TRBV15 18 NA CATSGHRDRGPPGNTIYF TGTGCCACCAGCGGGCACCGGGACAGGGGGCCTCCTGGAAACACCATATATTTT
NA TRBJ1-2 TRBV9 15 few CASSVRADEGYGYTF TGTGCCAGCAGCGTAAGGGCAGATGAGGGCTATGGCTACACCTTC
NA TRBJ1-4 TRBV10-3 11 NA CAISESEKLFF TGTGCCATCAGTGAGTCCGAAAAACTGTTTTTT
NA TRBJ2-7 TRBV29-1 12 NA CSVYSSSYEQYF TGCAGCGTTTACTCGAGCTCCTACGAGCAGTACTTC
TRBD2 TRBJ2-7 TRBV13 16 NA CASSLDGTKVAYEQYF TGTGCCAGCAGCTTAGACGGGACTAAGGTCGCCTACGAGCAGTACTTC
NA TRBJ1-5 TRBV6-1 17 NA CASRAGRTGGNNQPQHF TGTGCCAGCAGAGCGGGACGGACGGGGGGCAACAATCAGCCCCAGCATTTT
NA TRBJ1-1 TRBV12-3/TRBV12-4 13 NA CASSQLGASEAFF TGTGCCAGCAGCCAGTTGGGTGCATCTGAAGCTTTCTTT
TRBD2 TRBJ2-5 TRBV4-1 15 NA CASSRGLAVQETQYF TGCGCCAGCAGCCGGGGACTAGCGGTCCAAGAGACCCAGTACTTC
NA TRBJ1-1 TRBV29-1 12 NA CSASDPGTEAFF TGCAGCGCGAGCGATCCGGGCACTGAAGCTTTCTTT
NA TRBJ2-5 TRBV20-1 14 few CSALRGTPQETQYF TGCAGTGCTCTACGGGGGACCCCACAAGAGACCCAGTACTTC
TRBD2 TRBJ2-7 TRBV7-8 19 many CASSGLPGLAGQSSYEQYF TGTGCCAGCAGCGGATTACCGGGACTAGCGGGGCAGAGCTCCTACGAGCAGTACTTC
NA TRBJ2-1 TRBV20-1 13 few CSASAFDYNEQFF TGCAGTGCTAGCGCCTTCGACTACAATGAGCAGTTCTTC
TRBD2 TRBJ2-7 TRBV27 13 NA CASRPREAFEQYF TGTGCCAGCAGGCCCCGGGAGGCCTTCGAGCAGTACTTC
NA TRBJ1-2 TRBV29-1 14 few CSVGVGSSVGGYTF TGCAGCGTTGGGGTGGGGTCCTCCGTTGGAGGCTACACCTTC
NA TRBJ1-1 TRBV20-1 15 NA CSARLPGLRNTEAFF TGCAGTGCTAGGCTTCCGGGACTTCGGAACACTGAAGCTTTCTTT
TRBD1 TRBJ1-1 TRBV6-2/TRBV6-3 15 NA CASTEHSDRGTEAFF TGTGCCAGCACCGAGCATTCGGACAGGGGCACTGAAGCTTTCTTT
TRBD2 TRBJ2-3 TRBV13 18 NA CASSLSWSGGYGTDTQYF TGTGCCAGCAGCTTAAGCTGGAGCGGGGGGTACGGCACAGATACGCAGTATTTT
NA TRBJ2-1 TRBV20-1 14 few CSARRQGSLYEQFF TGCAGTGCTAGAAGGCAGGGGAGTCTCTATGAGCAGTTCTTC
NA TRBJ1-1 TRBV18 15 NA CASSPSSSMNTEAFF TGTGCCAGCTCACCGTCGTCCAGCATGAACACTGAAGCTTTCTTT
NA TRBJ2-5 TRBV2 13 NA CASTVQGMETQYF TGTGCCAGCACCGTTCAGGGTATGGAGACCCAGTACTTC
NA TRBJ2-6 TRBV20-1 14 NA CSARDFGGANVLTF TGCAGTGCTAGAGATTTCGGAGGGGCCAACGTCCTGACTTTC
TRBD1 TRBJ2-1 TRBV7-2 15 NA CASTLGTGGSNEQFF TGTGCCAGCACCCTGGGGACAGGGGGCTCCAATGAGCAGTTCTTC
NA TRBJ2-1 TRBV4-3 16 few CASSHQLASSYNEQFF TGCGCCAGCAGCCATCAACTCGCAAGCTCCTACAATGAGCAGTTCTTC
TRBD1 TRBJ2-7 TRBV5-1 14 few CASSLTGLTYEQYF TGTGCCAGCAGTTTGACAGGGTTAACCTACGAGCAGTACTTC
NA TRBJ2-1 TRBV4-3 17 few CASSQGGGQGRGGEQFF TGCGCCAGCAGCCAAGGAGGGGGGCAGGGGCGAGGCGGTGAGCAGTTCTTC
NA TRBJ2-7 TRBV5-5 15 few CASSLSVVGAYEQYF TGTGCCAGCAGCTTGTCCGTCGTAGGGGCCTACGAGCAGTACTTC
NA TRBJ2-7 TRBV6-1 13 NA CASSEQRSYEQYF TGTGCCAGCAGTGAGCAGAGATCCTACGAGCAGTACTTC
NA TRBJ2-1 TRBV20-1 15 many CSARVPGSSYNEQFF TGCAGTGCTAGAGTCCCCGGGAGCTCCTACAATGAGCAGTTCTTC
TRBD1 TRBJ1-2 TRBV20-1 14 NA CSGQEPGQGYGYTF TGCAGTGGTCAAGAACCGGGACAGGGCTATGGCTACACCTTC
NA TRBJ2-1 TRBV9 12 few CASSVALDEQFF TGTGCCAGCAGCGTAGCCCTCGATGAGCAGTTCTTC
NA TRBJ2-7 TRBV29-1 13 NA CSAQIGSAYEQYF TGCAGCGCACAGATCGGGTCCGCCTACGAGCAGTACTTC
TRBD2 TRBJ2-3 TRBV6-5 15 few CASSLQLASTDTQYF TGTGCCAGCAGTCTCCAACTAGCGAGTACAGATACGCAGTATTTT
TRBD2 TRBJ2-3 TRBV19 16 few CASSILGEGSADTQYF TGTGCCAGTAGTATTCTCGGGGAGGGCTCAGCAGATACGCAGTATTTT
NA TRBJ1-2 TRBV7-6 17 NA CASSLIYGDLHWNGYTF TGTGCCAGCAGCTTAATATATGGGGACCTACATTGGAATGGCTACACCTTC
NA TRBJ2-3 TRBV6-5 14 NA CASSCGTRTDTQYF TGTGCCAGCAGTTGCGGGACCCGCACGGATACGCAGTATTTT
NA TRBJ2-3 TRBV20-1 13 few CSVATNRGTTQYF TGCAGTGTAGCGACTAACCGGGGGACCACGCAGTATTTT
NA TRBJ2-6 TRBV6-2/TRBV6-3 17 few CASSPNSIPSGANVLTF TGTGCCAGCAGCCCAAATTCAATCCCTTCTGGGGCCAACGTCCTGACTTTC
NA TRBJ2-6 TRBV3-1 20 NA CASSQRVLMEGSTGANVLTF TGTGCCAGCAGCCAAAGAGTCCTGATGGAGGGGTCAACTGGGGCCAACGTCCTGACTTTC
TRBD1 TRBJ1-1 TRBV5-1 16 NA CASSLLQGWSRTEAFF TGCGCCAGCAGCCTTTTACAGGGGTGGTCGCGCACTGAAGCTTTCTTT
NA TRBJ2-5 TRBV6-6 15 few CASSPGTLVGETQYF TGTGCCAGCAGTCCCGGGACCCTTGTGGGTGAGACCCAGTACTTC
NA TRBJ2-3 TRBV4-1 15 NA CASSQVPFPTDTQYF TGCGCCAGCAGCCAAGTCCCATTTCCTACAGATACGCAGTATTTT
TRBD1 TRBJ1-2 TRBV9 16 NA CASSGYGGQGRYGYTF TGTGCCAGCAGCGGCTACGGGGGACAGGGTCGATATGGCTACACCTTC
NA TRBJ2-7 TRBV29-1 13 NA CSVDSRGGGEQYF TGCAGCGTTGATAGCCGGGGAGGAGGCGAGCAGTACTTC
NA TRBJ2-5 TRBV7-3 13 few CASSYRSWETQYF TGTGCCAGCAGCTACCGGTCCTGGGAGACCCAGTACTTC
NA TRBJ2-1 TRBV9 16 NA CASSATGTCGKNEQFF TGTGCCAGCAGCGCTACTGGGACTTGCGGTAAGAATGAGCAGTTCTTC
TRBD2 TRBJ2-3 TRBV20-1 12 NA CSVELAADTQYF TGCAGTGTGGAACTAGCGGCAGATACGCAGTATTTT
NA TRBJ2-1 TRBV4-3 15 NA CASSPRWGPYNEQFF TGCGCCAGCAGCCCGCGGTGGGGTCCCTACAATGAGCAGTTCTTC
TRBD1 TRBJ2-7 TRBV6-1 18 NA CASSEVPLSDRGLYEQYF TGTGCCAGCAGTGAAGTCCCCTTATCGGACAGGGGACTCTACGAGCAGTACTTC